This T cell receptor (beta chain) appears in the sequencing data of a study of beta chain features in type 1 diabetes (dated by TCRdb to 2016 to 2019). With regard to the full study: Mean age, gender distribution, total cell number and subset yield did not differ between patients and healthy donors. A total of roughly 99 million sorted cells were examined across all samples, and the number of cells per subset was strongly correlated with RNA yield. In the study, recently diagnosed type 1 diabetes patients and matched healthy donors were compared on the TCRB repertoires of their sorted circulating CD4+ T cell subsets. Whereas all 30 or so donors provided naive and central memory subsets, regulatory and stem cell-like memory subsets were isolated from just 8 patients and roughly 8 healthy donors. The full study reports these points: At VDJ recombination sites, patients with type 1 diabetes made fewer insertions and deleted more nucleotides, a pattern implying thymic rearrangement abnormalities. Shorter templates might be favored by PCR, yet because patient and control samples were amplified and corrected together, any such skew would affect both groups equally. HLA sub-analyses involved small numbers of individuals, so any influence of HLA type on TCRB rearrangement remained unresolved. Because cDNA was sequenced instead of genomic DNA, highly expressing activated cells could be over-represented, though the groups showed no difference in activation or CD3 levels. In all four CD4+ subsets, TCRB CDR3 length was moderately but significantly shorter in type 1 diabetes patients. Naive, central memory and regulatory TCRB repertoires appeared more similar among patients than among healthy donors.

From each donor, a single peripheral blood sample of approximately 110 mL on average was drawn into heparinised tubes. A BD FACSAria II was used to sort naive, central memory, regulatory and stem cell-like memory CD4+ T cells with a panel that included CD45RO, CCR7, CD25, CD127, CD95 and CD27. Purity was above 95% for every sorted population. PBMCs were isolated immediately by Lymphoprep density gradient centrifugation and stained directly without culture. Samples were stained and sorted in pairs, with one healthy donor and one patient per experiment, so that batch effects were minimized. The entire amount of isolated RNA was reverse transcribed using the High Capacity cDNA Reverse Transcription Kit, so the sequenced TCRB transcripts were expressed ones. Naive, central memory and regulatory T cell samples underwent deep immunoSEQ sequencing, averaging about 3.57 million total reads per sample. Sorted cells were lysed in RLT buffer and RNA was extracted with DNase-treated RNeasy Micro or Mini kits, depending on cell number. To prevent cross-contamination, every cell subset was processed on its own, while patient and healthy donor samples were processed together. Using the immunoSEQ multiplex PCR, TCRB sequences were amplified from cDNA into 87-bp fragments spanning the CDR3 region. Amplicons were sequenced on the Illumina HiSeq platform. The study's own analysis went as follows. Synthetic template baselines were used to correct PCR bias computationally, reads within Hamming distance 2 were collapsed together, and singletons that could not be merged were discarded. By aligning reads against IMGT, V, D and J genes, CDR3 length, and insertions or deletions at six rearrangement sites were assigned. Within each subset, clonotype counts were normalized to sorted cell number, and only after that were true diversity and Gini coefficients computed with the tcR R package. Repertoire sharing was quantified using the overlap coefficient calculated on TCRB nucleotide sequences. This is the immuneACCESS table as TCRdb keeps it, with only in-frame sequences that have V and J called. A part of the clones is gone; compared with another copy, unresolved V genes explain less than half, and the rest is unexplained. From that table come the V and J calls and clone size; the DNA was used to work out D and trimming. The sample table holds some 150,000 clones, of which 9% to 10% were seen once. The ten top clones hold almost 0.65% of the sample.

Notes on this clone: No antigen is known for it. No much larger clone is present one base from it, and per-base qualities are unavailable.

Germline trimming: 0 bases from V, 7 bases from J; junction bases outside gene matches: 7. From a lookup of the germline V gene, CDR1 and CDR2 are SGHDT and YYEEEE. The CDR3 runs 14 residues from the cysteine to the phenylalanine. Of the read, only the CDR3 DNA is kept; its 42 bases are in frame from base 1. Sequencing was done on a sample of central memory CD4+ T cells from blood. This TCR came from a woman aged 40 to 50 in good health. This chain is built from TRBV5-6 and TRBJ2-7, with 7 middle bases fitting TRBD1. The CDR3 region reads CASSLGTGRTEQYF. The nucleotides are TGTGCCAGCAGCTTGGGGACAGGTCGAACGGAGCAGTACTTC.